The 30 T cell receptor beta chains below all came from one sample that was sequenced in a study of cytomegalovirus exposure and HLA in healthy donors. The PCR employed 60 Vbeta primers together with 13 Jbeta primers. Here immunoSEQ multiplex PCR was the method, and the copy in TCRdb shows in-frame clones only, minus some. Its table records roughly 120,000 clones. Sequencing input: PBMCs. Receptors originate from a man between 25 and 39 years old in good health and CMV-seronegative.

The chain couples TRBV9 to TRBJ2-7; 7 nucleotides line up with TRBD2. The germline gives CDR1 SGDLS, CDR2 YYNGEE. The CDR3 is 15 residues long. V lost 0 bases and J lost 1; bases outside the gene matches: 4. Written as DNA, the CDR3 is TGTGCCAGCAGCGTAGGGGACTACGTGTCCTACGAGCAGTACTTC. It translates to CASSVGDYVSYEQYF.

The rearrangement links TRBV10-3 to TRBJ1-1; 7 positions agree with TRBD1. CDR1 and CDR2 from the germline V gene are ENHRY and SYGVKD. This CDR3 has 14 residues. Trimming removed 8 bases from V and 0 bases from J; junction bases left unmatched: 6. The CDR3 DNA follows: TGTGCCATCGGGAGGACAGGCATGAACACTGAAGCTTTCTTT. Translation gives CAIGRTGMNTEAFF.

The J gene is TRBJ2-3, the V gene TRBV2; maybe TRBD2 (6 bases). With 6 bases removed from V and 0 bases from J, the gap between germline ends came to 13 bases. In germline, CDR1 is SNHLY, CDR2 FYNNEI. The CDR3 spans 15 residues. The CDR3 loop reads CASSREKASTDTQYF. CDR3 nucleotide sequence: TGTGCCAGCAGCCGGGAGAAGGCTAGCACAGATACGCAGTATTTT.

The rearrangement uses TRBV5-1 and TRBJ2-2; 8 positions agree with TRBD2. CDR3 size: 17 residues. The germline V gene has CDR1 SGHRS and CDR2 YFSETQ. J was trimmed by 5 bases and V by 0 bases; bases with no gene match: 9. CDR3 loop: CASSLGGGGIGTGELFF. In DNA, the CDR3 is TGCGCCAGCAGCTTGGGCGGCGGGGGGATTGGGACCGGGGAGCTGTTTTTT.

The chain is built from TRBV6-4 and TRBJ1-3; 8 bases line up with TRBD1. Germline V lookup: CDR1 MRHNA, CDR2 SNTAGT. V dropped 6 bases and J dropped 2; count of bases not matched to a gene: 12. There are 17 residues in the CDR3. CDR3 protein: CASSASGTGTTGNTIYF. As DNA, the CDR3 is TGTGCCAGCAGCGCCTCCGGGACAGGCACGACTGGAAACACCATATATTTT.

The V gene is TRBV10-3, the J gene TRBJ2-5, with 7 positions matching TRBD1. V was pared by 5 bases and J by 9 bases, with 15 bases of the junction left unmatched. Germline lookup yields CDR1 ENHRY and CDR2 SYGVKD. There are 15 residues in the CDR3. CDR3 sequence: CAISRDSQINKSQYF. DNA for the CDR3: TGTGCCATCAGTCGGGACAGTCAAATAAACAAGTCCCAGTACTTC.

Note on this clone: The sample contains more than one DNA sequence encoding this CDR3. The rearrangement links TRBV9 to TRBJ1-3, with D unclear. The ends were cut back, 0 bases at V and 1 base at J, with 8 bases in the middle. Germline CDR1 reads SGDLS; CDR2 reads YYNGEE. This CDR3 spans 15 amino acids. The CDR3 spells CASSVDRGSGNTIYF. The DNA of the CDR3 is TGTGCCAGCAGCGTAGATCGGGGTTCTGGAAACACCATATATTTT.

Concerning this clone itself: Other nucleotide sequences in the sample specify the same CDR3. The chain links TRBV7-9 to TRBJ1-1, with a tentative D call TRBD1 (6 bases). V lost 3 bases and J 1 base, leaving 6 bases between the germline ends. The CDR3 is 13 amino acids. The V gene's germline CDR1 is SEHNR and CDR2 FQNEAQ (reference sequence). The CDR3 sequence: CASSLGQNTEAFF. The CDR3 DNA reads as TGTGCCAGCAGCTTGGGACAGAACACTGAAGCTTTCTTT.

The chain is built from TRBV7-9 and TRBJ1-2, with TRBD1 as a possible D gene (5 bases). Trimming took 8 bases from V and 4 from J, leaving 14 bases between them. The CDR3 sequence is 13 residues long. CDR1 SEHNR and CDR2 FQNEAQ come from the germline V gene (reference sequence). CDR3 protein: CASPGGVCYGYTF. As DNA, the CDR3 is TGTGCCAGCCCGGGGGGAGTTTGCTATGGCTACACCTTC.

The CDR3 reads CASSPGIALTQSYEQYF. The DNA for the CDR3 is TGTGCCAGCAGCCCCGGGATTGCCCTCACCCAGTCCTACGAGCAGTACTTC. The rearrangement joins TRBV5-8 to TRBJ2-7, with a tentative D call TRBD2 (5 bases). With 4 bases removed from V and 1 base from J, the gap between germline ends came to 21 bases. Per germline, CDR1 SGHTS and CDR2 YDEGEE. The CDR3 covers 17 residues.

V gene TRBV2 combines with J gene TRBJ2-3; a possible D gene is TRBD1 (6 bases). The CDR3 spans 15 residues. V was pared by 7 bases and J by 6 bases, with 20 bases between. Germline CDR1 SNHLY, CDR2 FYNNEI. CDR3 bases: TGTGCCAGCACCGACAGGCAGCGAGGATCTGATACGCAGTATTTT. As protein: CASTDRQRGSDTQYF.

The chain is built from TRBV7-8 and TRBJ2-7; 11 nucleotides agree with TRBD2. Germline CDR1 and CDR2: SGHVS and FQNEAQ. The trim removed 1 base at V and 2 bases at J, leaving 4 bases unmatched. The CDR3 sequence is 16 residues long. CDR3 sequence reads: CASSLVLAGGPYEQYF. The CDR3 nucleotides read TGTGCCAGCAGCTTAGTCCTAGCGGGGGGACCCTACGAGCAGTACTTC.

The chain links TRBV9 to TRBJ2-5, with 8 bases fitting TRBD2. V lost 0 bases, J lost 0 bases, and 10 bases stayed unmatched. Germline V gene data show CDR1 as SGDLS and CDR2 as YYNGEE. The CDR3 length is 18 residues. The CDR3 is CASSVAGGGSPYQETQYF. Here the CDR3 DNA reads TGTGCCAGCAGCGTAGCGGGCGGGGGGAGCCCGTACCAAGAGACCCAGTACTTC.

This chain uses TRBV7-3 with TRBJ1-6, with TRBD1 matching over 7 bases. CDR1 is SGHTA, CDR2 FQGTGA, per germline. The CDR3 consists of 15 residues. Unmatched junction bases numbered 7, after V lost 5 bases and J lost 6 bases. The CDR3 sequence: CASSLSGTVNSPLHF. CDR3 DNA sequence: TGTGCCAGCAGCCTATCCGGGACAGTTAATTCACCCCTCCACTTT.

V and J are TRBV6-1 and TRBJ1-6, with D possibly matching TRBD1 (6 bases). Germline V gene lookup returns CDR1 MNHNS and CDR2 SASEGT. This CDR3 has 13 amino acids. The V and J ends lost 6 bases and 5 bases respectively, with 8 bases between them. Here the CDR3 DNA reads TGTGCCAGCAGAGGACAGCATAATTCACCCCTCCACTTT. Amino acid sequence: CASRGQHNSPLHF.

The chain employs TRBV15 and TRBJ2-5, with D perhaps TRBD1 (5 bases). This CDR3 contains 14 residues. V was cut by 9 bases and J by 1 base, with 15 bases left in between. The germline gives CDR1 LNHNV, CDR2 YYDKDF (reference sequence). CDR3 loop: CATTQGNTQETQYF. In DNA, the CDR3 is TGTGCCACTACTCAGGGTAACACCCAAGAGACCCAGTACTTC.

The chain has TRBV27 and TRBJ1-1; 7 bases are a match to TRBD1. Germline loops: CDR1 MNHEY, CDR2 SMNVEV (reference sequence). The CDR3 has 14 residues. V trimming: 9 bases; J trimming: 4 bases; junction bases outside the gene matches: 11. The CDR3 is CASISTGYGTEAFF. CDR3 in DNA: TGTGCCAGTATCTCGACAGGGTACGGCACTGAAGCTTTCTTT.

As concerns this clone: The sample contains more than one DNA sequence encoding this CDR3. The gene calls are TRBV19 and TRBJ1-1, with a weak D call TRBD1 (6 bases). The V end lost 7 bases, the J end lost 3 bases, and 15 bases lay between the germline ends. CDR1 is LNHDA, CDR2 SQIVND, per germline (reference sequence). The CDR3 loop spans 14 amino acids. The CDR3 DNA is TGTGCCAGTACCATCGGGGGGGCGGACACTGAAGCTTTCTTT. Amino acid sequence: CASTIGGADTEAFF.

The V and J genes are TRBV18 and TRBJ1-5; TRBD1 might be the D (5 bases). CDR3 length: 17 amino acids. From germline, CDR1 is KGHSH and CDR2 LQKENI. Trimming removed 2 bases from V and 2 bases from J, with 16 bases in between. The CDR3 region has the DNA TGTGCCAGCTCACCAGGCCCTCTACCGGGGGGCAATCAGCCCCAGCATTTT. Residues: CASSPGPLPGGNQPQHF.

This chain connects TRBV6-1 to TRBJ1-2; TRBD1 matches 8 bases. Germline lookup yields CDR1 MNHNS and CDR2 SASEGT. CDR3 length: 15 amino acids. V was clipped by 1 base and J by 8 bases; unmatched bases: 9. The CDR3 loop reads CASSEDFGTGGGYTF. The DNA for the CDR3 is TGTGCCAGCAGTGAAGATTTTGGGACAGGAGGAGGCTACACCTTC.

This chain joins TRBV5-4 and TRBJ1-1, with D possibly being TRBD1 (6 bases). V lost 4 bases to trimming and J lost 4 bases, with 14 bases between them. The germline V gene has CDR1 SGHNT and CDR2 YYREEE (reference sequence). The CDR3 runs to 14 residues. Here the CDR3 DNA reads TGTGCCAGCAGCCGAACAGGGACGAGCACTGAAGCTTTCTTT. Encoded protein: CASSRTGTSTEAFF.

The chain links TRBV19 to TRBJ1-3; D gene unclear. Germline loops: CDR1 LNHDA, CDR2 SQIVND (reference sequence). This CDR3 comprises 14 residues. Trimming removed 5 bases at V and 2 bases at J, with 10 bases between. The CDR3 DNA is TGTGCCAGTAGTGAGGGTGGTCCTGGAAACACCATATATTTT. This gives the protein CASSEGGPGNTIYF.

The chain links TRBV5-1 to TRBJ1-1; perhaps TRBD1 as D (5 bases). This CDR3 has 15 amino acids. V dropped 6 bases and J dropped 5 bases, with 20 bases sitting between them. Germline CDR1 is SGHRS and CDR2 is YFSETQ. The CDR3 region has the DNA TGCGCCAGCACTAAAAACGGGGGTTCGGGAACTGAAGCTTTCTTT. The encoded protein is CASTKNGGSGTEAFF. The complete variable domain, with remaining parts taken from reference TRBV5-1 and TRBJ1-1, reads KAGVTQTPRYLIKTRGQQVTLSCSPISGHRSVSWYQQTPGQGLQFLFEYFSETQRNKGNFPGRFSGRQFSNSRSEMNVSTLELGDSALYLCASTKNGGSGTEAFFGQGTRLTVV.

V and J are TRBV5-1 and TRBJ2-1, with TRBD2 as a possible D gene (6 bases). CDR1 and CDR2 (germline): SGHRS, YFSETQ. The length of the CDR3 is 15 residues. The V end lost 4 bases, the J end lost 2 bases, and 13 bases lay between the germline ends. CDR3: CASSMGLLAYNEQFF. In DNA, the CDR3 is TGCGCCAGCAGCATGGGACTGCTCGCCTACAATGAGCAGTTCTTC.

The chain carries TRBV27 and TRBJ2-6; D gene uncertain. CDR1 MNHEY and CDR2 SMNVEV come from the germline V gene (reference sequence). The germline V and J ends were trimmed by 7 bases and 0 bases, with 7 bases remaining between them. The CDR3 runs 14 residues. CDR3 DNA: TGTGCCAGCACCCCCATCTCTGGGGCCAACGTCCTGACTTTC. This encodes CASTPISGANVLTF. The full variable domain, its missing parts supplied by reference TRBV27 and TRBJ2-6, is EAQVTQNPRYLITVTGKKLTVTCSQNMNHEYMSWYRQDPGLGLRQIYYSMNVEVTDKGDVPEGYKVSRKEKRNFPLILESPSPNQTSLYFCASTPISGANVLTFGAGSRLTVL.

The gene calls are TRBV5-6 and TRBJ2-1; 9 nucleotides match TRBD1. Germline V gene data show CDR1 as SGHDT and CDR2 as YYEEEE. The CDR3 sequence is 15 residues long. V lost 5 bases to trimming and J lost 5 bases; unmatched junction nucleotides: 8. In DNA form, the CDR3 reads TGTGCCAGCAGGGGGGCGGGGGACAGGGACAATGAGCAGTTCTTC. Translated, it gives CASRGAGDRDNEQFF.

This chain links TRBV6-1 with TRBJ1-5; a weak D match, TRBD1 (6 bases). The CDR3 is made up of 14 amino acids. Germline V gene lookup returns CDR1 MNHNS and CDR2 SASEGT. Trimming pared 6 bases from V and 3 bases from J, leaving 12 bases between. For the CDR3, the DNA is TGTGCCAGCAGCCTCGGACAGTCCAATCAGCCCCAGCATTTT. This translates into CASSLGQSNQPQHF.

This chain's CDR3 is CASSLVSGDGYTF. The CDR3 DNA is TGTGCCAGCAGCTTAGTTTCCGGGGATGGCTACACCTTC. This chain uses TRBV7-8 with TRBJ1-2, with no clear D. CDR3 length: 13 amino acids. The V end lost 1 base, the J end lost 6 bases, and 9 bases lay between the germline ends. Germline values: CDR1 SGHVS, CDR2 FQNEAQ.

The CDR3 is CARSKQTEKDSPLHF. The CDR3 nucleotides read TGTGCCAGGTCAAAGCAGACAGAAAAAGATTCACCCCTCCACTTT. V gene TRBV2 combines with J gene TRBJ1-6, with a possible D match to TRBD1 (5 bases). V shed 9 bases and J shed 8 bases, with 20 bases lying between them. The germline V gene encodes CDR1 SNHLY and CDR2 FYNNEI. The length of the CDR3 is 15 residues.

The chain has TRBV11-2 and TRBJ2-3; perhaps TRBD1 as D (6 bases). Germline lookup yields CDR1 SGHAT and CDR2 FQNNGV. V was shortened by 3 bases and J by 5 bases, with 12 bases between the two germline ends. This CDR3 has 14 amino acids. The CDR3: CASSFDRNIDTQYF. CDR3 DNA sequence: TGTGCCAGCAGCTTCGACAGGAACATAGATACGCAGTATTTT.